This TCR beta chain emerged from a study of blood T cell repertoires in COVID-19. Study overall: The origin of the acute and convalescent COVID-19 samples was the United States, Italy and Spain.

Authors' methods: Amplification with reference gene primers provided the estimates of nucleated cell counts. The table came from immunoSEQ multiplex PCR; TCRdb's copy has only in-frame clones and leaves some out. From that table come the V and J calls and clone size; the DNA was used to work out D and trimming. The data hold roughly 120,000 clones, with approximately 85% observed a single time. CDR3 length: 15 amino acids. The germline CDR1 and CDR2 sequences are MDHEN and SYDVKM. J gave up 3 bases and V 6 bases, and 9 bases lay outside the gene matches. This chain links TRBV28 with TRBJ2-3, with 7 bases identical to TRBD2. Input material: peripheral blood. The clonotype was recovered from a woman older than 75 with COVID-19, enrolled during active disease. For the CDR3, the DNA is TGTGCCAGCAGCCGGTGGGCGGGAGCTACAGATACGCAGTATTTT. Its translation is CASSRWAGATDTQYF.